Listed below are T cell receptor beta chains from one sample, sequenced in a study of cytomegalovirus exposure and HLA in healthy donors. Libraries were prepared by immunoSEQ multiplex PCR; TCRdb keeps only in-frame clonotypes and omits some of them. Of about 160,000 clones listed, about three quarters are singletons. The sample was PBMCs. The receptors come from a woman in her thirties or forties in good health and CMV-seronegative. The CDR3 runs from the conserved cysteine through the conserved F or W. D genes are given only for firm matches. Rows may omit the clone size; those that give it use once, few, many or a size class.

TRBD1	NA	TRBJ2-5	TRBV2	CASSPQGREETQYF	TGTGCCAGCAGCCCACAGGGGCGGGAAGAGACCCAGTACTTC
NA	NA	TRBJ2-5	TRBV7-9	CASRKGMAGETQYF	TGTGCCAGCAGGAAGGGCATGGCGGGGGAGACCCAGTACTTC
TRBD1	NA	TRBJ1-6	TRBV5-1	CASSLEGQSDSPLHF	TGCGCCAGCAGCTTGGAGGGACAGTCCGATTCACCCCTCCACTTT
TRBD1	NA	TRBJ1-1	TRBV13	CASSLGRQGNTEAFF	TGTGCCAGCAGCTTGGGCCGACAGGGGAACACTGAAGCTTTCTTT
NA	NA	TRBJ1-2	TRBV9	CASSPHRGGMGGYTF	TGTGCCAGCAGCCCTCACAGAGGGGGAATGGGAGGCTACACCTTC
NA	NA	TRBJ2-3	TRBV7-9	CASSPRLDTQYF	TGTGCCAGCAGCCCCCGTTTAGATACGCAGTATTTT
NA	NA	TRBJ1-1	TRBV28	CASSGQRTGTGAFF	TGTGCCAGCAGTGGCCAAAGAACAGGAACCGGAGCTTTCTTT
NA	NA	TRBJ1-1	TRBV7-9	CASSLDRARSVAFF	TGTGCCAGCAGCTTAGATCGAGCCAGGTCGGTCGCTTTCTTT
NA	NA	TRBJ2-7	TRBV6-5	CATLSPGGVSYEQYF	TGTGCCACCCTCTCCCCTGGCGGGGTTTCCTACGAGCAGTACTTC
NA	few	TRBJ1-1	TRBV6-6	CASSPPSTEAFF	TGTGCCAGCAGTCCCCCGTCCACTGAAGCTTTCTTT
NA	NA	TRBJ2-7	TRBV15	CATSRGGASSYEQYF	TGTGCCACCAGCAGAGGCGGGGCGAGCTCCTACGAGCAGTACTTC
NA	NA	TRBJ1-1	TRBV5-4	CASSLLAENTEAFF	TGTGCCAGCAGCTTGTTAGCAGAAAACACTGAAGCTTTCTTT
NA	NA	TRBJ1-1	TRBV18	CASSPEALNTEAFF	TGTGCCAGCTCACCAGAGGCCCTGAACACTGAAGCTTTCTTT
NA	NA	TRBJ2-3	TRBV7-2	CASSLQTSPTDTQYF	TGTGCCAGCAGCCTACAGACCTCGCCCACAGATACGCAGTATTTT
NA	few	TRBJ1-2	TRBV6-5	CASSWGGGYTF	TGTGCCAGCAGTTGGGGGGGAGGCTACACCTTC
TRBD1	few	TRBJ1-2	TRBV2	CASIQDRGTYGYTF	TGTGCCAGCATCCAAGACAGGGGGACCTATGGCTACACCTTC
NA	once	TRBJ1-5	TRBV5-5	CASSIQTGINQPQHF	TGTGCCAGCAGCATTCAGACAGGCATCAATCAGCCCCAGCATTTT
NA	NA	TRBJ2-1	TRBV7-6	CASSLDRRRGQFF	TGTGCCAGCAGCTTAGACAGACGCCGGGGGCAGTTCTTC
NA	NA	TRBJ2-7	TRBV6-5	CASRPYSSYEQYF	TGTGCCAGCAGGCCTTACAGCTCCTACGAGCAGTACTTC
NA	NA	TRBJ1-1	TRBV11-3	CASSFTVNTEAFF	TGTGCCAGCAGCTTCACAGTGAACACTGAAGCTTTCTTT
TRBD1	once	TRBJ2-1	TRBV5-4	CASSAAERGQNEQFF	TGTGCCAGCAGCGCAGCGGAGAGGGGGCAGAATGAGCAGTTCTTC
TRBD1	NA	TRBJ1-4	TRBV28	CASSMPPGQGSEKLFF	TGTGCCAGCAGCATGCCTCCGGGACAGGGAAGTGAAAAACTGTTTTTT
NA	NA	TRBJ2-5	TRBV6-5	CASSYSLGYGQETQYF	TGTGCCAGCAGTTATTCCCTTGGGTACGGGCAAGAGACCCAGTACTTC
TRBD1	NA	TRBJ1-1	TRBV5-1	CASSSRMGDSAAFF	TGCGCCAGCAGCTCGCGTATGGGGGACAGCGCGGCTTTCTTT
TRBD1	NA	TRBJ1-4	TRBV19	CASSIAGTGINEKLFF	TGTGCCAGTAGTATCGCCGGGACAGGGATTAATGAAAAACTGTTTTTT
NA	NA	TRBJ1-5	TRBV19	CASSTIPSGINQPQHF	TGTGCCAGTAGTACTATTCCGTCAGGAATCAATCAGCCCCAGCATTTT
NA	NA	TRBJ2-2	TRBV29-1	CSVTTQGPGELFF	TGCAGCGTTACCACCCAGGGTCCCGGGGAGCTGTTTTTT
TRBD1	NA	TRBJ1-2	TRBV6-4	CASSEGRGYGYTF	TGTGCCAGCAGTGAGGGCAGGGGGTATGGCTACACCTTC
NA	once	TRBJ2-7	TRBV29-1	CSARASSYEQYF	TGCAGCGCCAGGGCCAGCTCCTACGAGCAGTACTTC
TRBD2	NA	TRBJ2-3	TRBV7-2	CASSLILGSGVTSTDTQYF	TGTGCCAGCAGCTTAATTCTTGGTAGCGGGGTTACTAGCACAGATACGCAGTATTTT
NA	NA	TRBJ1-2	TRBV7-9	CSSSPDFGSSNYGYTF	TGTTCCAGCAGCCCAGACTTTGGGAGTTCCAACTATGGCTACACCTTC